The rows below give T cell receptor beta chains drawn from one sample of a study of cytomegalovirus exposure and HLA in healthy donors. The data were produced by immunoSEQ multiplex PCR, yet TCRdb's version contains in-frame clones alone and is incomplete. The sample has 100,000 or so clones, more than 75% seen once. The sample taken for sequencing was PBMCs. These receptors all stem from a woman aged 50 to 60 in good health and CMV-seropositive. CDR3s include the opening cysteine and the closing phenylalanine or tryptophan. A D gene is named only where the DNA matches it firmly. Not every row has a clone size; where given, it reads once, few, many or a size class.

len: 14; v_gene: TRBV6-1; d_gene: TRBD1; j_gene: TRBJ2-7; abundance: .; CDR3nt: TGTGCCAGCACCGAGGACAGGAGTCCCTACGAGCAGTACTTC; CDR3aa: CASTEDRSPYEQYF
len: 16; v_gene: TRBV5-4; d_gene: TRBD2; j_gene: TRBJ2-3; abundance: .; CDR3nt: TGTGCCAGCAGCATCGCGGGGGGGCGGGTCCTTGAAACGCAGTATTTT; CDR3aa: CASSIAGGRVLETQYF
len: 15; v_gene: TRBV9; d_gene: TRBD1; j_gene: TRBJ1-2; abundance: .; CDR3nt: TGTGCCAGCAGCGAATCCGGGACAGGGGCCTATGGCTACACCTTC; CDR3aa: CASSESGTGAYGYTF
len: 13; v_gene: TRBV7-8; d_gene: .; j_gene: TRBJ2-5; abundance: .; CDR3nt: TGTGCCAGCAGAAAAACTCTGCAAGAGACCCAGTACTTC; CDR3aa: CASRKTLQETQYF
len: 18; v_gene: TRBV27; d_gene: TRBD2; j_gene: TRBJ2-3; abundance: .; CDR3nt: TGTGCCAGCAGTTTTTTTGGGGAGGGACTAGCGGGAGAGGATACGCAGTATTTT; CDR3aa: CASSFFGEGLAGEDTQYF
len: 14; v_gene: TRBV6-1; d_gene: TRBD1; j_gene: TRBJ2-1; abundance: once; CDR3nt: TGTGCCAGCAGATCACAGGGGGCGGGAAATGAGCAGTTCTTC; CDR3aa: CASRSQGAGNEQFF
len: 17; v_gene: TRBV27; d_gene: TRBD1; j_gene: TRBJ1-2; abundance: .; CDR3nt: TGTGCCAGCAGTGATTACAGGGGTAATAGGGCTAACTATGGCTACACCTTC; CDR3aa: CASSDYRGNRANYGYTF
len: 15; v_gene: TRBV18; d_gene: TRBD2; j_gene: TRBJ2-3; abundance: .; CDR3nt: TGTGCCAGCTCACCATCACTAGCGGAAGGGGATACGCAGTATTTT; CDR3aa: CASSPSLAEGDTQYF
len: 15; v_gene: TRBV6-5; d_gene: .; j_gene: TRBJ1-4; abundance: few; CDR3nt: TGTGCCAGCAGTTACGCCGGGGAAGGTGGAGAAAAACTGTTTTTT; CDR3aa: CASSYAGEGGEKLFF
len: 17; v_gene: TRBV7-4; d_gene: TRBD1; j_gene: TRBJ1-1; abundance: .; CDR3nt: TGTGCCAGCAGCTTACGAACCCACAGGGGGAGTAACACTGAAGCTTTCTTT; CDR3aa: CASSLRTHRGSNTEAFF
len: 17; v_gene: TRBV15; d_gene: TRBD1; j_gene: TRBJ2-7; abundance: .; CDR3nt: TGTGCCACCAGCACCGGGACAGGGGAGTTGAAATCCTACGAGCAGTACTTC; CDR3aa: CATSTGTGELKSYEQYF
len: 16; v_gene: TRBV9; d_gene: TRBD1; j_gene: TRBJ1-6; abundance: .; CDR3nt: TGTGCCAGCAGCGTAGGCACAGGGGTAGGGAATTCACCCCTCCACTTT; CDR3aa: CASSVGTGVGNSPLHF
len: 17; v_gene: TRBV2; d_gene: TRBD1; j_gene: TRBJ1-5; abundance: few; CDR3nt: TGTGCCAGCAGTGAGGGGACAGACCTCCCTAGCAATCAGCCCCAGCATTTT; CDR3aa: CASSEGTDLPSNQPQHF
len: 15; v_gene: TRBV5-6; d_gene: .; j_gene: TRBJ1-1; abundance: once; CDR3nt: TGTGCCAGCAGCATAAGACAGTTCCAGAACACTGAAGCTTTCTTT; CDR3aa: CASSIRQFQNTEAFF
len: 14; v_gene: TRBV6-5; d_gene: .; j_gene: TRBJ2-3; abundance: few; CDR3nt: TGTGCCAGCAGTCGGGACTCCCCCACAGATACGCAGTATTTT; CDR3aa: CASSRDSPTDTQYF
len: 14; v_gene: TRBV25-1; d_gene: .; j_gene: TRBJ1-1; abundance: .; CDR3nt: TGTGCCAGCAGTGAAGGCGGTTTGAACACTGAAGCTTTCTTT; CDR3aa: CASSEGGLNTEAFF
len: 13; v_gene: TRBV6-5; d_gene: .; j_gene: TRBJ1-5; abundance: few; CDR3nt: TGTGCCAGCAGGTCACACAGGGATCAGCCCCAGCATTTT; CDR3aa: CASRSHRDQPQHF
len: 14; v_gene: TRBV7-9; d_gene: .; j_gene: TRBJ1-2; abundance: .; CDR3nt: TGTGCCAGCAGCTTCAACCAGGGGCCCTATGGCTACACCTTC; CDR3aa: CASSFNQGPYGYTF
len: 14; v_gene: TRBV7-9; d_gene: TRBD1; j_gene: TRBJ1-2; abundance: .; CDR3nt: TGTGCCAGCAGCACGGGACAGCCTAACTATGGCTACACCTTC; CDR3aa: CASSTGQPNYGYTF
len: 11; v_gene: TRBV6-5; d_gene: .; j_gene: TRBJ1-2; abundance: .; CDR3nt: TGTGCCAGCAAAGCTGACTATGGCTACACCTTC; CDR3aa: CASKADYGYTF
len: 16; v_gene: TRBV7-9; d_gene: TRBD1; j_gene: TRBJ1-1; abundance: .; CDR3nt: TGTTCCAGCAGCCCCGGGACAGGGACGATGAACACTGAAGCTTTCTTT; CDR3aa: CSSSPGTGTMNTEAFF
len: 18; v_gene: TRBV7-9; d_gene: TRBD2; j_gene: TRBJ2-6; abundance: .; CDR3nt: TGTGCCAGCAGCTTTAGCGGGTCGCCGGTCTCTGGGGCCAACGTCCTGACTTTC; CDR3aa: CASSFSGSPVSGANVLTF
len: 15; v_gene: TRBV11-2; d_gene: TRBD2; j_gene: TRBJ2-1; abundance: .; CDR3nt: TGTGCCAGCAGCCCACTGCGGGGGGGGTACAATGAGCAGTTCTTC; CDR3aa: CASSPLRGGYNEQFF
len: 13; v_gene: TRBV9; d_gene: .; j_gene: TRBJ2-5; abundance: .; CDR3nt: TGTGCCAGCAGCCCCCCTTCGGAACGGGCCCAGTACTTC; CDR3aa: CASSPPSERAQYF
len: 16; v_gene: TRBV10-3; d_gene: TRBD1; j_gene: TRBJ1-6; abundance: .; CDR3nt: TGTGCCATCAGCCATCCTCCGGGACAGGGGTATTCACCCCTCCACTTT; CDR3aa: CAISHPPGQGYSPLHF
len: 17; v_gene: TRBV4-1; d_gene: TRBD2; j_gene: TRBJ2-5; abundance: .; CDR3nt: TGCGCCAGCAGCCAAGAAGGAGCGGGGGGGCTCAGAGAGACCCAGTACTTC; CDR3aa: CASSQEGAGGLRETQYF
len: 16; v_gene: TRBV2; d_gene: TRBD1; j_gene: TRBJ2-3; abundance: .; CDR3nt: TGTGCCAGCAGTGCCCTTCGGACAGGGCCCACAGATACGCAGTATTTT; CDR3aa: CASSALRTGPTDTQYF
len: 16; v_gene: TRBV27; d_gene: .; j_gene: TRBJ2-7; abundance: .; CDR3nt: TGTGCCAGCAGTCGGAACCTGCTGCAACTACTCTACGAGCAGTACTTC; CDR3aa: CASSRNLLQLLYEQYF
len: 12; v_gene: TRBV5-6; d_gene: .; j_gene: TRBJ2-7; abundance: .; CDR3nt: TGTGCCAGCAGCTCCACAGCCTACGAGCAGTACTTC; CDR3aa: CASSSTAYEQYF
len: 10; v_gene: TRBV12-5; d_gene: .; j_gene: TRBJ1-1; abundance: .; CDR3nt: TGTGCTAGTGGTTCAGGAAAAGCTTTCTTT; CDR3aa: CASGSGKAFF
len: 17; v_gene: TRBV5-5; d_gene: TRBD2; j_gene: TRBJ2-2; abundance: .; CDR3nt: TGTGCCAGCAGCCAAGATGGCGGGGGGGCAGGCACCGGGGAGCTGTTTTTT; CDR3aa: CASSQDGGGAGTGELFF
len: 13; v_gene: TRBV27; d_gene: TRBD2; j_gene: TRBJ2-1; abundance: .; CDR3nt: TGTGCCAGCAGTTTCCGGACTAGCAGTGAGCAGTTCTTC; CDR3aa: CASSFRTSSEQFF
len: 15; v_gene: TRBV11-2; d_gene: TRBD2; j_gene: TRBJ2-2; abundance: .; CDR3nt: TGTGCCAGCAGCTTCTCTAGCGGGAGCACCGGGGAGCTGTTTTTT; CDR3aa: CASSFSSGSTGELFF
len: 15; v_gene: TRBV7-7; d_gene: .; j_gene: TRBJ2-3; abundance: .; CDR3nt: TGTGCTAGCAGCTTGGGGGGACAGACCACAGATACGCAGTATTTT; CDR3aa: CASSLGGQTTDTQYF
len: 15; v_gene: TRBV19; d_gene: TRBD1; j_gene: TRBJ2-3; abundance: .; CDR3nt: TGTGCCAGTAGTAGGACAGGCGCGACGGGAGATACGCAGTATTTT; CDR3aa: CASSRTGATGDTQYF
len: 14; v_gene: TRBV19; d_gene: TRBD2; j_gene: TRBJ2-7; abundance: .; CDR3nt: TGTGCCAGTCACGCGTCTAGCGGGGGTTACGAGCAGTACTTC; CDR3aa: CASHASSGGYEQYF
len: 11; v_gene: TRBV19; d_gene: .; j_gene: TRBJ2-1; abundance: .; CDR3nt: TGTGCCAGTAGTAGAGCGGAGGAGCAGTTCTTC; CDR3aa: CASSRAEEQFF
len: 16; v_gene: TRBV14; d_gene: TRBD1; j_gene: TRBJ1-6; abundance: .; CDR3nt: TGTGCCAGCAGCCAAGACGACAGGGGTTATAATTCACCCCTCCACTTT; CDR3aa: CASSQDDRGYNSPLHF
len: 16; v_gene: TRBV9; d_gene: TRBD1; j_gene: TRBJ1-1; abundance: .; CDR3nt: TGTGCCAGCAGCCACGGACAGGGGAAGTTGAACACTGAAGCTTTCTTT; CDR3aa: CASSHGQGKLNTEAFF
len: 13; v_gene: TRBV7-9; d_gene: TRBD1; j_gene: TRBJ1-2; abundance: .; CDR3nt: TGTGCCAGCAGCTTAGCAGGGGGCAGGGGCTACACCTTC; CDR3aa: CASSLAGGRGYTF
len: 18; v_gene: TRBV27; d_gene: TRBD2; j_gene: TRBJ2-4; abundance: .; CDR3nt: TGTGCCAGCAGTTCCCGGACTAGCGGGGCTCTAGGCAAAAACAGTCAGTACTTC; CDR3aa: CASSSRTSGALGKNSQYF
len: 15; v_gene: TRBV11-2; d_gene: TRBD1; j_gene: TRBJ2-7; abundance: .; CDR3nt: TGTGCCAGCAGCTTAGTCTTACAGGGGGCGCATGAGCAGTACTTC; CDR3aa: CASSLVLQGAHEQYF
len: 14; v_gene: TRBV10-1; d_gene: .; j_gene: TRBJ2-1; abundance: .; CDR3nt: TGCGCCAGCAGTGAGACCACAGGGATCAATGAGCAGTTCTTC; CDR3aa: CASSETTGINEQFF
len: 16; v_gene: TRBV4-1; d_gene: TRBD2; j_gene: TRBJ2-3; abundance: .; CDR3nt: TGCGCCAGCATGGTCCTAGCGGGAGTTCCGACAGATACGCAGTATTTT; CDR3aa: CASMVLAGVPTDTQYF